Each of the 7 T cell receptor beta chains below was sequenced from the same sample in a study of T cell responses to AZD1222 COVID-19 vaccine. This table comes from immunoSEQ multiplex PCR, and its TCRdb copy is limited to in-frame clones, with some not included. The repertoire holds about 100,000 clones, 87% seen once, with 3.5% to 4.5% in the top ten. The specimen was peripheral blood, collected on day 0 of AZD1222 vaccination. The source is an adult in good health.

The genes are TRBV24-1 and TRBJ2-1; 7 bases align to TRBD1. The CDR3 totals 15 residues. The germline gives CDR1 KGHDR, CDR2 SFDVKD. The J segment lost 5 bases and the V segment lost 2 bases, leaving 5 bases of the junction unmatched. DNA for the CDR3: TGTGCCACCAGTGATTCCGGGACAGCTAACAATGAGCAGTTCTTC. Translating it yields CATSDSGTANNEQFF.

The gene calls are TRBV9 and TRBJ2-3, with a tentative D call TRBD2 (5 bases). CDR1 is SGDLS, CDR2 YYNGEE, per germline. There are 14 residues in the CDR3. Trimming removed 0 bases at V and 3 bases at J, with 8 bases between. For the CDR3, the DNA is TGTGCCAGCAGCGTAGTACGGGATACAGATACGCAGTATTTT. This translates into CASSVVRDTDTQYF. Full variable domain (rest looked up from reference TRBV9 and TRBJ2-3): DSGVTQTPKHLITATGQRVTLRCSPRSGDLSVYWYQQSLDQGLQFLIQYYNGEERAKGNILERFSAQQFPDLHSELNLSSLELGDSALYFCASSVVRDTDTQYFGPGTRLTVL.

This clone was recorded only once. J is TRBJ2-2 and V is TRBV24-1; 8 bases line up with TRBD2. The CDR3 is 16 residues long. J was trimmed by 5 bases and V by 4 bases; bases with no gene match: 8. Germline CDR1 and CDR2: KGHDR and SFDVKD. The CDR3 sequence is CATSDPSGGETGELFF. As DNA, the CDR3 is TGTGCCACCAGTGACCCGAGCGGGGGAGAGACCGGGGAGCTGTTTTTT.

The V call is TRBV6-5, the J call TRBJ2-7; unclear D gene. V lost 4 bases, J lost 7 bases, and 14 bases lay in between. CDR1 and CDR2 from the germline V gene are MNHEY and SVGAGI. This CDR3 spans 13 amino acids. In nucleotides, the CDR3 is TGTGCCAGCAGTTCCCTTCCGTCGAGAGAGCAGTACTTC. Translation gives CASSSLPSREQYF.

This chain uses TRBV30 with TRBJ1-4; D possibly corresponds to TRBD1 (6 bases). Germline V CDR1 and CDR2: GTSNPN, SVGIG (reference sequence). This CDR3 comprises 15 residues. The V end was cut by 5 bases, the J end by 7 bases, with 20 bases between. This CDR3 reads CAWGINGEGGEKLFF. In nucleotides, the CDR3 is TGTGCCTGGGGGATAAACGGGGAAGGGGGTGAAAAACTGTTTTTT.

The J gene is TRBJ1-3, the V gene TRBV5-5; 9 nucleotides align to TRBD1. Trimming took 4 bases from V and 0 from J; bases not matched to a gene: 8. Germline V gives CDR1 SGHKS, CDR2 YYEKEE (reference sequence). CDR3 length: 17 residues. In DNA, the CDR3 is TGTGCCAGCAGCGACCGGGACAGGGAACCCTCTGGAAACACCATATATTTT. Amino acids: CASSDRDREPSGNTIYF.

The CDR3 sequence is CSANGYTF. CDR3 coding DNA: TGCAGTGCCAACGGCTACACCTTC. The chain carries TRBV20-1 and TRBJ1-2, with D unclear. There are 8 residues in the CDR3. Germline loops: CDR1 DFQATT, CDR2 SNEGSKA (reference sequence). The germline V and J ends were trimmed by 6 bases and 8 bases, with 4 bases remaining between them.